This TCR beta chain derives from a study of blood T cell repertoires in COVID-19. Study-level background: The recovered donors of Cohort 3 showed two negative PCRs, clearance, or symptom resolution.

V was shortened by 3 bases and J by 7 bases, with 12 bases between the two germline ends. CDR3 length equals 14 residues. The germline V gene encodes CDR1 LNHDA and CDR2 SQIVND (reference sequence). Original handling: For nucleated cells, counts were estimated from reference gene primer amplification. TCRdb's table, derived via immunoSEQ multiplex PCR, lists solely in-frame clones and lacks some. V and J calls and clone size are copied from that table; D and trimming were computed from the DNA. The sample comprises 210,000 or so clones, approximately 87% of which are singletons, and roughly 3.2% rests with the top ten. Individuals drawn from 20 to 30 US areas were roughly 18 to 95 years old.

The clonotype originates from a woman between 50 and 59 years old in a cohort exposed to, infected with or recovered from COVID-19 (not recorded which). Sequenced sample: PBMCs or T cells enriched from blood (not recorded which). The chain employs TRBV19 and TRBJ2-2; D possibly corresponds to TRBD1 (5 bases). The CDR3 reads CASSISRVHGELFF. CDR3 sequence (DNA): TGTGCCAGTAGTATCAGCAGGGTTCACGGGGAGCTGTTTTTT.